These 11 T cell receptor beta chains were sequenced from one sample in a study of blood T cell repertoires in COVID-19. Produced via immunoSEQ multiplex PCR; TCRdb's table is partial and in-frame only. This table has about 220,000 clones, 87% appearing once. The sequenced sample was PBMCs or T cells enriched from blood (not recorded which). The receptors were sampled from a woman aged 25 to 39 with acute COVID-19.

This clone showed up just once. The genes are TRBV5-8 and TRBJ1-4; TRBD1 matches 7 bases. Germline-derived CDR1 and CDR2 are SGHTS and YDEGEE. The CDR3 has 14 residues. V lost 4 bases to trimming and J lost 8 bases; unmatched junction nucleotides: 8. The CDR3 here is CASSLSQGGEKLFF. As DNA, the CDR3 is TGTGCCAGCAGCCTTAGCCAGGGGGGCGAAAAACTGTTTTTT.

This chain uses TRBV12-3 or TRBV12-4 with TRBJ1-2; D is possibly TRBD1 (5 bases). V lost 3 bases to trimming and J lost 6 bases, with 8 bases between them. The CDR3 extends over 12 amino acids. The CDR3 nucleotides are TGTGCCAGCAGTTTCGACAGTCATGGCTACACCTTC. It codes for CASSFDSHGYTF.

The V gene is TRBV5-1, the J gene TRBJ2-3, with a tentative D call TRBD1 (5 bases). Trimming removed 0 bases at V and 11 bases at J, with 13 bases between. This CDR3 region has 13 residues. Germline loops: CDR1 SGHRS, CDR2 YFSETQ. CDR3 amino acids: CASSLGPQGGQYF. Written as DNA, the CDR3 is TGCGCCAGCAGCTTGGGGCCTCAGGGTGGGCAGTATTTT.

The rearrangement uses TRBV4-1 and TRBJ2-2, with 11 bases identical to TRBD2. Germline assignment: CDR1 MGHRA and CDR2 YSYEKL. The CDR3 totals 19 residues. V trimming: 0 bases; J trimming: 4 bases; junction bases outside the gene matches: 10. The CDR3 loop reads CASSQDPISGGGSTGELFF. CDR3 in DNA: TGCGCCAGCAGCCAAGACCCCATTAGCGGGGGGGGATCCACCGGGGAGCTGTTTTTT.

The chain employs TRBV9 and TRBJ1-5; weak D call: TRBD1 (5 bases). V lost 0 bases to trimming and J lost 6 bases, with 10 bases between them. Looked up from germline, CDR1 is SGDLS and CDR2 is YYNGEE. This CDR3 region has 14 residues. The CDR3 is CASSVEGVGQPQHF. The CDR3, as DNA: TGTGCCAGCAGCGTAGAAGGGGTTGGTCAGCCCCAGCATTTT.

This chain's CDR3 is CASSQDPGGGKPQHF. The CDR3 region has the DNA TGCGCCAGCAGCCAAGATCCGGGAGGGGGGAAGCCCCAGCATTTT. The rearrangement links TRBV4-3 to TRBJ1-5, with D possibly TRBD1 on 6 matching bases. CDR3 length equals 15 residues. Trimming pared 0 bases from V and 8 bases from J, leaving 14 bases between. Germline V gives CDR1 LGHNA, CDR2 YSLEER.

CDR3 region: CATSRRTAGFEAFF. DNA for the CDR3: TGTGCCACCAGCAGGCGGACTGCGGGATTTGAAGCTTTCTTT. V gene TRBV15 combines with J gene TRBJ1-1; D is unresolved. CDR3 length: 14 amino acids. The V gene lost 3 bases and the J gene lost 7 bases, with 15 bases spanning the gap. Germline V lookup: CDR1 LNHNV, CDR2 YYDKDF (reference sequence).

The CDR3 reads CASSQAWTGMNTEAFF. DNA for the CDR3: TGCGCCAGCAGCCAGGCTTGGACAGGGATGAACACTGAAGCTTTCTTT. The chain is built from TRBV5-1 and TRBJ1-1; 8 positions agree with TRBD1. Losses at the gene ends were 4 bases for V and 0 bases for J; bases not matched to a gene: 8. This CDR3 region has 16 residues. The germline V gene encodes CDR1 SGHRS and CDR2 YFSETQ. The variable domain in full, with the rest retrieved from reference TRBV5-1 and TRBJ1-1, is KAGVTQTPRYLIKTRGQQVTLSCSPISGHRSVSWYQQTPGQGLQFLFEYFSETQRNKGNFPGRFSGRQFSNSRSEMNVSTLELGDSALYLCASSQAWTGMNTEAFFGQGTRLTVV.

The genes are TRBV19 and TRBJ1-1; D is uncertain. The germline gives CDR1 LNHDA, CDR2 SQIVND (reference sequence). This CDR3 has 14 amino acids. V was clipped by 8 bases and J by 0 bases, with 13 bases between them. CDR3 sequence: CASSLGRMNTEAFF. The CDR3 nucleotides are TGTGCCAGTTCTTTAGGGAGAATGAACACTGAAGCTTTCTTT.

This clone appeared once. This chain joins TRBV5-1 and TRBJ2-1, with a possible D match to TRBD2 (5 bases). The V and J ends lost 0 bases and 3 bases respectively, with 10 bases between them. The CDR3 contains 15 residues. Per the germline V gene, CDR1 is SGHRS and CDR2 is YFSETQ. CDR3 DNA: TGCGCCAGCAGCTTGGAGCGGCCAGTCTACAATGAGCAGTTCTTC. Its protein is CASSLERPVYNEQFF.

The V call is TRBV28, the J call TRBJ1-5; the D gene is possibly TRBD1 (5 bases). Germline V gives CDR1 MDHEN, CDR2 SYDVKM. Trimming left V 2 bases short and J 7 bases short, with 12 bases between. The CDR3 spans 14 residues. The CDR3 DNA is TGTGCCAGCAGTTTACCCAGGGTCGGCCAGCCCCAGCATTTT. Its protein product is CASSLPRVGQPQHF. Filled out from reference TRBV28 and TRBJ1-5, the complete variable domain reads DVKVTQSSRYLVKRTGEKVFLECVQDMDHENMFWYRQDPGLGLRLIYFSYDVKMKEKGDIPEGYSVSREKKERFSLILESASTNQTSMYLCASSLPRVGQPQHFGDGTRLSIL.